This TCR beta chain emerged from a study of blood T cells in healthy people across ages. Study background: About one barcoded beta molecule per two T cells was the capture yield of template switching.

This clonotype was counted at least ten times. Antigen: not known. The study's findings and limits: Relative to aged donors, long-lived donors carried more naive CD4+ cells and displayed higher diversity. Per million T cells, TCR beta diversity dropped roughly linearly as age increased.

The junction had 7 bases not matched to a gene; V was cut back by 5 bases and J by 4 bases. CDR3 length: 14 residues. Per the germline V gene, CDR1 is DFQATT and CDR2 is SNEGSKA (reference sequence). With a J-beta primer mix and a sample-barcoded 5' primer, a second PCR ran 7 to 11 cycles. Unique molecular identifiers of 12 random nucleotides labeled each cDNA. TCRdb recomputed calls from the 5' RACE reads with MiXCR, one row per CDR3 protein. The data contain about 640,000 distinct CDR3 sequences, about 28% of them singletons. The sequencing input was blood. The chain couples TRBV20-1 to TRBJ2-5, with 10 bases matching TRBD1. This clonotype originated in a woman of 80 years or more in good health. CDR3 bases: TGCAGTGCTGATCCGGGACAGGGGAGAGAGACCCAGTACTTC. This sequence encodes CSADPGQGRETQYF.